This T cell receptor (beta chain) was observed in a study of blood T cell repertoires in COVID-19. This CDR3 spans 14 amino acids. The ends were cut back, 4 bases at V and 0 bases at J, with 9 bases in the middle. Per germline, CDR1 MNHEY and CDR2 SVGAGI. Generated by immunoSEQ multiplex PCR, the TCRdb table keeps only in-frame clones and is missing some. The profile covers about 250,000 clones, with roughly 80% appearing a single time and 4% taken by the ten largest. This clone was found once. Other nucleotide sequences in the sample specify the same CDR3. The sequenced material came from peripheral blood. The rearrangement links TRBV6-5 to TRBJ1-1, with TRBD1 as a possible D gene (5 bases). This TCR was recovered from a middle-aged woman with active or convalescent COVID-19. The CDR3 DNA sequence: TGTGCCAGCAGTTCCGAAGGGGTGAACACTGAAGCTTTCTTT. Residues: CASSSEGVNTEAFF.